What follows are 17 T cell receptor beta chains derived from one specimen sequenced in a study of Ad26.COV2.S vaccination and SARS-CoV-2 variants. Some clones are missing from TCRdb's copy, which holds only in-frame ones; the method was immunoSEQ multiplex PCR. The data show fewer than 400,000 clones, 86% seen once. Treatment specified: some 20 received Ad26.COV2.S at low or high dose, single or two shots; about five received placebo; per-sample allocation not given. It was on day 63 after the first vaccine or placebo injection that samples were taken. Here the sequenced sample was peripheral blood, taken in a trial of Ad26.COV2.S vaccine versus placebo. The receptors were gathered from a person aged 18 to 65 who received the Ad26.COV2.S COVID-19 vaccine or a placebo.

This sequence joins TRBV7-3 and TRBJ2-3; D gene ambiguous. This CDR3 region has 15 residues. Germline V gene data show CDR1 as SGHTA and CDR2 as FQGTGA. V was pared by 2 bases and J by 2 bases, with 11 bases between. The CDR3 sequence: CASSLRGRVTDTQYF. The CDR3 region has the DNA TGTGCCAGCAGCTTACGAGGACGCGTCACAGATACGCAGTATTTT.

In DNA, the CDR3 is TGCGCCAGCAGCTTGGCCGGGGGTGGAGGGGTAATCTATGAGCAGTTCTTC. This encodes CASSLAGGGGVIYEQFF. The chain employs TRBV5-1 and TRBJ2-1, with D perhaps matching TRBD2 (6 bases). The V gene lost 0 bases and the J gene lost 8 bases, with 21 bases spanning the gap. Germline CDR1 SGHRS, CDR2 YFSETQ. CDR3 length: 17 residues.

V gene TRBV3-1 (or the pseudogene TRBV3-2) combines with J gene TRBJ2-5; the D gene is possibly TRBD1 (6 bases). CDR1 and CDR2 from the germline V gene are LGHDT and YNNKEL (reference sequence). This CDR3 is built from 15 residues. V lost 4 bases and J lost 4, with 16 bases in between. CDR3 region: CASSPPGQLVETQYF. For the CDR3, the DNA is TGTGCCAGCAGCCCTCCGGGACAATTGGTAGAGACCCAGTACTTC.

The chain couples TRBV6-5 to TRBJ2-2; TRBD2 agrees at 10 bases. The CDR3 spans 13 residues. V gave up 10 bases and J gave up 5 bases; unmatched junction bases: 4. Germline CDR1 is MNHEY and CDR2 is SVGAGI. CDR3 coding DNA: TGTGCCACAGGGACTAGCGAGACCGGGGAGCTGTTTTTT. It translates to CATGTSETGELFF.

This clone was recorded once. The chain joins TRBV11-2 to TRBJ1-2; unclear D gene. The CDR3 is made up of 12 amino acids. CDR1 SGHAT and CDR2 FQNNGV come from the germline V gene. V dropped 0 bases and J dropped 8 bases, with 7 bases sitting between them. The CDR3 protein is CASSLDRRGYTF. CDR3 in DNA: TGTGCCAGCAGCTTAGACAGGCGGGGCTACACCTTC. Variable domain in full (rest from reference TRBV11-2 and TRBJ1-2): EAGVAQSPRYKIIEKRQSVAFWCNPISGHATLYWYQQILGQGPKLLIQFQNNGVVDDSQLPKDRFSAERLKGVDSTLKIQPAKLEDSAVYLCASSLDRRGYTFGSGTRLTVV.

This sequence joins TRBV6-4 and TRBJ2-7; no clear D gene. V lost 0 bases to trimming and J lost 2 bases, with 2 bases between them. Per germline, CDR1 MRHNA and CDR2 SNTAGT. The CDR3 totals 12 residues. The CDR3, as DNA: TGTGCCAGCAGTGACTCTACCTACGAGCAGTACTTC. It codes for CASSDSTYEQYF.

CDR3 DNA: TGTGCCAGCAGTCAAATACCCCGCGGGGTAGGATCCGAGCAGTACTTC. Protein: CASSQIPRGVGSEQYF. This chain connects TRBV6-2 or TRBV6-3 to TRBJ2-7; tentative D call: TRBD2 (6 bases). Germline assignment: CDR1 MNHEY and CDR2 SVGEGT. This CDR3 has 16 residues. V was cut by 5 bases and J by 6 bases, with 23 bases left in between.

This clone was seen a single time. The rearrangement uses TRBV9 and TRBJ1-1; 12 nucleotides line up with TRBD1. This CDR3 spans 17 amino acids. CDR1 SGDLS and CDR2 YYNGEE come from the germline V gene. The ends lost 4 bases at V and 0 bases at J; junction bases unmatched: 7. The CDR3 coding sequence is TGTGCCAGCAGCACCGGGACAGGGGGCTTCATGAACACTGAAGCTTTCTTT. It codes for CASSTGTGGFMNTEAFF.

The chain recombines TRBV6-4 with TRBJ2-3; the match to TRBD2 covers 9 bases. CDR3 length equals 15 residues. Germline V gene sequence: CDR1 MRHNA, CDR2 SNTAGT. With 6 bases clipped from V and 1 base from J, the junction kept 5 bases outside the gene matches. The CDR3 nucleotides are TGTGCCAGCAGGAAGATAGCGGGGGGCACAGATACGCAGTATTTT. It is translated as CASRKIAGGTDTQYF.

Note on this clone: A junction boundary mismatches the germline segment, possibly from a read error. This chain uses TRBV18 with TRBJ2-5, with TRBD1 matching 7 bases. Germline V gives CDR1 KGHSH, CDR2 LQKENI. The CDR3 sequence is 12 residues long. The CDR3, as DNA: TGTGCCAGCTCACCGAGCCGGGACAGCTGGAACTTC. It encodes CASSPSRDSWNF. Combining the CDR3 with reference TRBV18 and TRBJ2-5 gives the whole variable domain NAGVMQNPRHLVRRRGQEARLRCSPMKGHSHVYWYRQLPEEGLKFMVYLQKENIIDESGMPKERFSAEFPKEGPSILRIQQVVRGDSAAYFCASSPSRDSWNFGPGTRLLVL.

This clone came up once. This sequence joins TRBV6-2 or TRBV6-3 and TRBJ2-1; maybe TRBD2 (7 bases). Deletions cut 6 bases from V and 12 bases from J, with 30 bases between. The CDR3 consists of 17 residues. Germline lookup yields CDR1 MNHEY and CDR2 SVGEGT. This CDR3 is CASSPRGGGLQLRGQFF. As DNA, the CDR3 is TGTGCCAGCAGCCCCCGCGGGGGCGGGCTCCAACTGAGGGGGCAGTTCTTC.

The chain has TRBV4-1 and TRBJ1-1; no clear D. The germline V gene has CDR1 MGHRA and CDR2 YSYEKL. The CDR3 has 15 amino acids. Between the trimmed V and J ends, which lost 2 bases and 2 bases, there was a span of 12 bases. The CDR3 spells CASSQIILGNTEAFF. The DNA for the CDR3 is TGCGCCAGCAGCCAAATAATCTTGGGTAACACTGAAGCTTTCTTT.

This CDR3 is CASSWDLAGSTDTQYF. CDR3 bases: TGCGCCAGCAGCTGGGACCTAGCGGGGAGCACAGATACGCAGTATTTT. The rearrangement joins TRBV5-1 to TRBJ2-3, with 9 bases fitting TRBD2. The CDR3 is 16 residues long. Trimming at V came to 3 bases and at J to 0 bases, leaving 5 bases not matched to a gene. Per germline, CDR1 SGHRS and CDR2 YFSETQ.

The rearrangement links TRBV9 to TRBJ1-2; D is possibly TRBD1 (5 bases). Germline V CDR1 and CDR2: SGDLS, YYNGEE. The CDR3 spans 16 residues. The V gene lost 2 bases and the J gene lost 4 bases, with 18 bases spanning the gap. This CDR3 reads CASSVQSRASFYGYTF. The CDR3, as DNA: TGTGCCAGCAGCGTTCAATCCAGGGCGAGCTTCTATGGCTACACCTTC.

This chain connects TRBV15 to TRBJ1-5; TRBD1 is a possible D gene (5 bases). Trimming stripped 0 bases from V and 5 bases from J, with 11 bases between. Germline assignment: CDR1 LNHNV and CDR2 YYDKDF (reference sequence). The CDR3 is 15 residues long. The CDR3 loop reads CATSRDPSGDQPQHF. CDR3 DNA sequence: TGTGCCACCAGCAGAGATCCGTCGGGGGATCAGCCCCAGCATTTT.

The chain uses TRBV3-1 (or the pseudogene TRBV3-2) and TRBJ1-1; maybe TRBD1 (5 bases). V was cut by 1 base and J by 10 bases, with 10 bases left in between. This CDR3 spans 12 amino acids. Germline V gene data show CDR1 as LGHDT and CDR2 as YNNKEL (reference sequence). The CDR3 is CASSQVRGAAFF. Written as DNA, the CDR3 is TGTGCCAGCAGCCAAGTAAGAGGGGCAGCTTTCTTT.

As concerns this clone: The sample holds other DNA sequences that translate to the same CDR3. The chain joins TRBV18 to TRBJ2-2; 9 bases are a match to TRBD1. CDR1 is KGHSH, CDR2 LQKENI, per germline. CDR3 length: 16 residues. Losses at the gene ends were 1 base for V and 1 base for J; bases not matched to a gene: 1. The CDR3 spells CASSPLGQGNTGELFF. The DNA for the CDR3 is TGTGCCAGCTCACCACTGGGACAGGGGAACACCGGGGAGCTGTTTTTT.